This T cell receptor beta chain is from a study of blood T cell repertoires in COVID-19. The junction had 16 bases not matched to a gene; V was cut back by 4 bases and J by 0 bases. Per the germline V gene, CDR1 is SGHRS and CDR2 is YFSETQ. This CDR3 has 20 residues. The method was immunoSEQ multiplex PCR; TCRdb's version includes in-frame clones alone and lacks a portion of them. The table includes about 140,000 clones, over 75% detected once. The source is a man between 65 and 85 years old with acute or convalescent COVID-19. The genes are TRBV5-1 and TRBJ2-3; 11 bases agree with TRBD2. The sample consisted of peripheral blood. CDR3 in amino acids: CASSPGGLAGGPSSTDTQYF. In DNA form, the CDR3 reads TGCGCCAGCAGCCCAGGTGGGCTAGCGGGAGGACCCTCTAGCACAGATACGCAGTATTTT.